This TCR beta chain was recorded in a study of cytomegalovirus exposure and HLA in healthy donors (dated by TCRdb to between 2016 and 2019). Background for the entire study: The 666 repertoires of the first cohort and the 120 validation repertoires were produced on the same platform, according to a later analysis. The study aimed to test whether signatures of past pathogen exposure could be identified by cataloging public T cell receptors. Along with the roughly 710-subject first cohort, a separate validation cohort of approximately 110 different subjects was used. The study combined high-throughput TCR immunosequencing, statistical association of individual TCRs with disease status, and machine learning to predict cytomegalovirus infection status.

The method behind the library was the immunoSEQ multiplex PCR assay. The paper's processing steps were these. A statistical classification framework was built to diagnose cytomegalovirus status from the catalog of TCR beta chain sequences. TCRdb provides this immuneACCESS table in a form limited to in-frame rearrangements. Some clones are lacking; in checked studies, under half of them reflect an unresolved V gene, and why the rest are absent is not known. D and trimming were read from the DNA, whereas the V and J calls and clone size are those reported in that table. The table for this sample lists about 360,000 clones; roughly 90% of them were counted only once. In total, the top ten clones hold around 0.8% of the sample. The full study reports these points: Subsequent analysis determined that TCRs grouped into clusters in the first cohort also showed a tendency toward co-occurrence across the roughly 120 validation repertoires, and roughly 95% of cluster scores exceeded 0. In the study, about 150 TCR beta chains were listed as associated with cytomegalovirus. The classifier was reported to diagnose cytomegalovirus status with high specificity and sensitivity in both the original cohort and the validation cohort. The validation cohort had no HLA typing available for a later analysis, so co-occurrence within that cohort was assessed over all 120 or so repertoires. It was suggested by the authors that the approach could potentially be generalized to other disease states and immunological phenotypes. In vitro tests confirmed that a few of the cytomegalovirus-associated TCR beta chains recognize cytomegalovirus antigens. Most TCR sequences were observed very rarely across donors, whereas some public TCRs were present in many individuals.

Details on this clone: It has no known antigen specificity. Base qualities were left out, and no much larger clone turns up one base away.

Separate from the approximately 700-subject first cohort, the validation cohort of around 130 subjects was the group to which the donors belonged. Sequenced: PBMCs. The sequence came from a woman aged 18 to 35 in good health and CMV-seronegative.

The CDR3 amino acid sequence is: CASTAGGSSYNEQFF. The DNA sequence reads TGTGCCAGCACCGCTGGCGGGAGCTCCTACAATGAGCAGTTCTTC. Here the chain combines TRBV9 and TRBJ2-1; 7 bases in between match TRBD2. CDR1 is given as SGDLS and CDR2 as YYNGEE, both from the germline V gene. Its CDR3 holds 15 amino acids, cysteine through phenylalanine. Only CDR3 DNA remains: 45 bases, in frame from the first base. Relative to germline, V is missing 6 bases and J is missing 0 bases, with 6 bases of the junction outside any gene match.